This note documents a single T cell receptor beta chain sequence. This sample's treatment: randomized to nivolumab then ipilimumab (arm A) or the reverse (arm B). No patient had prior DNA-damaging chemotherapy. Sorted cells were live CD3+CD8+, lacking CD19 and CD56, from PBMCs. These data are taken from a study of sequential checkpoint blockade in melanoma. Using immunoSEQ multiplex PCR, the repertoire was profiled, and TCRdb retains in-frame clones only, with some absent. The repertoire holds over 25,000 clones, more than 70% seen once, with approximately 18% in the top ten. The starting material was CD8+ T cells sorted from blood (inferred from file names), obtained from a patient given nivolumab and ipilimumab in sequence. The origin of this receptor is a human donor with melanoma.

Here the CDR3 DNA reads TGTGCCAGCAGTGAGGGACAGGTGAACACCGGGGAGCTGTTTTTT. It encodes CASSEGQVNTGELFF. The chain joins TRBV27 to TRBJ2-2; TRBD1 matches 8 bases. The ends lost 5 bases at V and 1 base at J; junction bases unmatched: 3. Looked up from germline, CDR1 is MNHEY and CDR2 is SMNVEV (reference sequence). This CDR3 has 15 amino acids.